In this sample, the clone carrying this TCR beta chain turned up a few times. The antigen is unknown. This record belongs to a study of breast tumors, draining lymph nodes, adjacent tissues. Study findings and constraints: Tumors had less TCR diversity than lymph nodes, more than nontumor tissue. Data fit most tumor T cells coming from lymph node, expanding in tumor.

TCRdb ran MiXCR on the multiplex PCR reads and lists one entry per CDR3 protein. Here the sample spans tens of thousands of distinct CDR3 sequences, about 23% being singletons. Germline CDR1 reads DFQATT; CDR2 reads SNEGSKA (reference sequence). The CDR3 has 12 amino acids. V shed 5 bases and J shed 0 bases, with 7 bases lying between them. This sequence joins TRBV20-1 and TRBJ2-5, with D unresolved. The origin of this receptor is a female donor with breast cancer. Some clones in this sample may be carry-over from other donors' samples. The source material was breast tumor tissue. The CDR3 region is CSAPIHQETQYF. CDR3 sequence (DNA): TGCAGTGCTCCAATCCACCAAGAGACCCAGTACTTC.